This T cell receptor (beta chain) stems from a study of cytomegalovirus exposure and HLA in healthy donors. The overall study: Roughly 180 million T cells yielded some 100 million unique TCR beta sequences, as an earlier analysis found. Study-wide results and caveats: Sequencing likely generated an artifact that appeared as a cluster of highly shared sequence variants. A missense DCLRE1C variant was associated with V- and J-gene trimming of TCR beta chains in a later analysis, and an independent cohort replicated the association. A later analysis reportedly found that, within productive TCRs, an Asian-associated ancestry cluster had fewer N-insertions than the mean observed across the approximately 700 donors.

This clone appeared a few times. What it recognizes is unknown. The V gene's germline CDR1 is MNHNS and CDR2 SASEGT. The length of the CDR3 is 14 residues. Trimming stripped 8 bases from V and 1 base from J, with 15 bases between. PCR used 60 Vbeta primers and 13 Jbeta primers. Method: immunoSEQ multiplex PCR; TCRdb's copy keeps in-frame clones and lacks some. In the table there are roughly 99,000 clones, 77% of which are singletons. The source of this sequence is a male donor in good health and CMV-seronegative. Sequenced sample: PBMCs. The chain recombines TRBV6-1 with TRBJ2-7, with a tentative D call TRBD1 (6 bases). The CDR3 DNA follows: TGTGCCAGCGTTATTCGGACAGAGTCCTACGAGCAGTACTTC. It is translated as CASVIRTESYEQYF.